This TCR beta chain originates from a study of blood T cell repertoires in COVID-19. Study at large: Researchers got acute and convalescent COVID-19 samples from the United States, Italy and Spain.

In the authors' workflow: Quantification of nucleated cells was approximated via reference gene primer amplification. The protocol was immunoSEQ multiplex PCR, while the TCRdb copy is restricted to in-frame clones and leaves out a portion. The D gene and trimming were derived from the DNA, and the V and J assignments and clone size from that table. The sample lists more than 110,000 clones; 82% were seen once. Per germline, CDR1 SNHLY and CDR2 FYNNEI. With 4 bases removed from V and 2 bases from J, the gap between germline ends came to 6 bases. The CDR3 sequence is 12 residues long. The material sequenced was peripheral blood. The source is a woman older than 75 with acute or convalescent COVID-19. The chain couples TRBV2 to TRBJ2-7, with D unresolved. The CDR3 loop reads CASSVRAYEQYF. The CDR3 DNA follows: TGTGCCAGCAGTGTCCGGGCCTACGAGCAGTACTTC. The full variable domain, rest sourced from reference TRBV2 and TRBJ2-7, is EPEVTQTPSHQVTQMGQEVILRCVPISNHLYFYWYRQILGQKVEFLVSFYNNEISEKSEIFDDQFSVERPDGSNFTLKIRSTKLEDSAMYFCASSVRAYEQYFGPGTRLTVT.